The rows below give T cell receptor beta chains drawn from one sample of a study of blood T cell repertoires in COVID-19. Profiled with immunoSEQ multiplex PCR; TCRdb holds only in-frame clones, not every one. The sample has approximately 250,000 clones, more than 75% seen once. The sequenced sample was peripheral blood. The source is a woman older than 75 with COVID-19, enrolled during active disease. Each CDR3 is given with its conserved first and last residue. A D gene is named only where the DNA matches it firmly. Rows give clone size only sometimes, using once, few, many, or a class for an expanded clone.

cdr3_aa: CASSLAGAYNEQFF
cdr3_nt: TGTGCCAGCAGTCTAGCGGGGGCATACAATGAGCAGTTCTTC
j_call: TRBJ2-1
d_call: TRBD2
clone_size: once
v_call: TRBV3-1/TRBV3-2

cdr3_aa: CASSLFGTGVYGYTF
cdr3_nt: TGTGCCAGCAGTTTATTCGGGACAGGGGTCTATGGCTACACCTTC
j_call: TRBJ1-2
d_call: TRBD1
clone_size: -
v_call: TRBV28

cdr3_aa: CASSLNTGGYSPLHF
cdr3_nt: TGTGCCAGCAGCCTAAATACTGGGGGCTATTCACCCCTCCACTTT
j_call: TRBJ1-6
d_call: -
clone_size: -
v_call: TRBV7-2

cdr3_aa: CASSFSSGGQETQYF
cdr3_nt: TGCGCCAGCAGCTTTTCCAGCGGGGGTCAAGAGACCCAGTACTTC
j_call: TRBJ2-5
d_call: TRBD2
clone_size: -
v_call: TRBV5-1

cdr3_aa: CASSDSMYNEQFF
cdr3_nt: TGTGCCAGCAGTGACTCTATGTACAATGAGCAGTTCTTC
j_call: TRBJ2-1
d_call: -
clone_size: -
v_call: TRBV6-4

cdr3_aa: CASSLRQIYGYTF
cdr3_nt: TGTGCCAGCAGTTTACGACAGATCTATGGCTACACCTTC
j_call: TRBJ1-2
d_call: -
clone_size: -
v_call: TRBV12-3/TRBV12-4

cdr3_aa: CASRGLADTQYF
cdr3_nt: TGTGCCAGCAGGGGGCTGGCAGATACGCAGTATTTT
j_call: TRBJ2-3
d_call: -
clone_size: -
v_call: TRBV11-2

cdr3_aa: CASSRRGSQETQYF
cdr3_nt: TGTGCCAGCAGCCGCCGGGGGTCCCAAGAGACCCAGTACTTC
j_call: TRBJ2-5
d_call: -
clone_size: -
v_call: TRBV27

cdr3_aa: CASRYGLSYEQYF
cdr3_nt: TGTGCCAGCAGATATGGACTCTCCTACGAGCAGTACTTC
j_call: TRBJ2-7
d_call: -
clone_size: -
v_call: TRBV12-3/TRBV12-4

cdr3_aa: CASSYVGGSSTDTQYF
cdr3_nt: TGTGCCAGCAGCTACGTAGGGGGTTCTAGCACAGATACGCAGTATTTT
j_call: TRBJ2-3
d_call: -
clone_size: -
v_call: TRBV11-2

cdr3_aa: CASSQEGGNSPLHF
cdr3_nt: TGCGCCAGCAGCCAAGAGGGAGGGAATTCACCCCTCCACTTT
j_call: TRBJ1-6
d_call: -
clone_size: -
v_call: TRBV4-1

cdr3_aa: CASSPGTVDTEAFF
cdr3_nt: TGTGCCAGCTCACCCGGGACAGTAGACACTGAAGCTTTCTTT
j_call: TRBJ1-1
d_call: TRBD1
clone_size: -
v_call: TRBV18

cdr3_aa: CAVRDRGGDEQYF
cdr3_nt: TGTGCCGTCCGGGACAGGGGAGGAGACGAGCAGTACTTC
j_call: TRBJ2-7
d_call: TRBD1
clone_size: once
v_call: TRBV6-5

cdr3_aa: CAGRSGTANTEAFF
cdr3_nt: TGCGCCGGTCGATCCGGGACAGCGAACACTGAAGCTTTCTTT
j_call: TRBJ1-1
d_call: TRBD1
clone_size: -
v_call: TRBV5-1

cdr3_aa: CASSFAATGKRGETQYF
cdr3_nt: TGTGCCAGCAGCTTCGCCGCGACAGGCAAAAGAGGGGAGACCCAGTACTTC
j_call: TRBJ2-5
d_call: -
clone_size: -
v_call: TRBV5-6

cdr3_aa: CASSLGRTGRTEAFF
cdr3_nt: TGTGCCAGCAGCTTAGGGAGGACAGGGAGAACTGAAGCTTTCTTT
j_call: TRBJ1-1
d_call: TRBD1
clone_size: -
v_call: TRBV7-9

cdr3_aa: CASSSPKDTQYF
cdr3_nt: TGTGCCAGCAGTTCCCCTAAAGATACGCAGTATTTT
j_call: TRBJ2-3
d_call: -
clone_size: -
v_call: TRBV28

cdr3_aa: CASSSYGESEAFF
cdr3_nt: TGTGCCAGCAGCTCCTACGGGGAAAGTGAAGCTTTCTTT
j_call: TRBJ1-1
d_call: -
clone_size: -
v_call: TRBV12-3/TRBV12-4

cdr3_aa: CASRAGTGYGYTF
cdr3_nt: TGTGCCAGCAGAGCGGGGACAGGATATGGCTACACCTTC
j_call: TRBJ1-2
d_call: TRBD1
clone_size: few
v_call: TRBV5-8